A selection of T cell receptor beta chains follows, all from one sample in a study of CD8+ T cells in alopecia areata. Assay used: immunoSEQ multiplex PCR; TCRdb lists only in-frame clones, some missing. The sample gives 61,000 or so clones, almost 97% of which show up once; 20% to 30% is in the top ten. The starting material was CD8+ T cells sorted from blood, obtained at week 0. These receptors all come from a human donor with alopecia areata. Both conserved end residues are part of each CDR3. The size entry is marked missing in some rows and otherwise reads once, few, many or a size class.

j_call	v_call	cdr3_length	clone_size	cdr3_aa
TRBJ1-2	TRBV2	13	.	CASSAQKTYGYTF
TRBJ1-6	TRBV7-6	17	once	CASSATAGASYNSPLHF
TRBJ2-5	TRBV7-8	17	.	CASSGPGTGAFQETQYF
TRBJ2-3	TRBV7-8	16	.	CASSTGGGLAGWAQYF
TRBJ1-1	TRBV5-1	15	.	CASSPGTGQGGEAFF
TRBJ2-1	TRBV7-2	13	.	CASSPLYYNEQFF
TRBJ2-7	TRBV2	13	.	CASKSPESYEQYF
TRBJ1-2	TRBV18	13	once	CASSPTGEYGYTF
TRBJ2-1	TRBV29-1	14	.	CSAAGLAGGNEQFF
TRBJ2-5	TRBV13	16	.	CASSLKTSVQAETQYF
TRBJ1-1	TRBV6-5	13	.	CASNTGTRDEAFF
TRBJ1-2	TRBV19	13	.	CASSQTVDYGYTF
TRBJ1-1	TRBV7-2	13	.	CASSLFKNTEAFF
TRBJ1-3	TRBV16	15	.	CASSPGPPPGNTIYF
TRBJ2-5	TRBV4-3	13	.	CASSQAGRETQYF
TRBJ2-2	TRBV25-1	15	.	CASSDWATGTGELFF
TRBJ2-5	TRBV6-5	15	.	CATQFRRGGDETQYF
TRBJ2-3	TRBV9	15	.	CASSPVSGATDTQYF
TRBJ2-7	TRBV4-3	14	.	CASSQDRGVPRQYF
TRBJ1-1	TRBV4-1	14	.	CASSQGLLNTEAFF
TRBJ2-1	TRBV29-1	14	.	CSVETSDSYNEQFF
TRBJ2-1	TRBV7-2	19	.	CASSLPLWPAGGSYNEQFF